These T cell receptor beta chains were read from a single sample in a study of blood T cell repertoires in COVID-19. Profiling relied on immunoSEQ multiplex PCR, and the TCRdb table lists in-frame clones only, not all of them. The sample has about 240,000 clones; approximately 80% are singletons. The sequenced sample was peripheral blood. The origin of the receptors is a woman aged 18-29 years with acute or convalescent COVID-19. The CDR3 runs from the conserved cysteine through the conserved F or W. Each record gives: J gene, V gene, CDR3 protein.

>TRBJ1-2|TRBV5-6
CASSPQWLGDYGYTF
>TRBJ1-1|TRBV18
CASSPPSWGDTEAFF
>TRBJ1-6|TRBV19
CASSIGLANSPLHF
>TRBJ2-1|TRBV30
CAWSVVGTSGAYNEQFF
>TRBJ2-2|TRBV19
CASYRTGTGYTGELFF
>TRBJ2-7|TRBV27
CASSFAGGYEQYF
>TRBJ2-7|TRBV10-3
CAISEQARRVRGYEQYF
>TRBJ1-1|TRBV29-1
CSAQSGGTEAFF
>TRBJ2-3|TRBV29-1
CSVGGDFNRADTQYF
>TRBJ1-1|TRBV6-5
CASSYSHGGTEAFF
>TRBJ2-1|TRBV6-6
CASTPRQGNYNEQFF
>TRBJ1-2|TRBV30
CAWSVRLNYGYTF